The 31 T cell receptor beta chains below come from one sample, sequenced in a study of blood T cell repertoires in COVID-19. Clones were read by immunoSEQ multiplex PCR, and TCRdb kept only the in-frame ones, dropping some. The data contain about 210,000 clones, about 87% of them seen just once; the ten biggest clones take up over 1%. The source material was PBMCs or T cells enriched from blood (not recorded which). These receptors originate from a man aged 30 to 39 who had recovered from COVID-19.

This clone has only one observation. V and J are TRBV5-4 and TRBJ2-7, with 8 nucleotides matching TRBD2. J gave up 0 bases and V 4 bases, and 6 bases lay outside the gene matches. The germline CDR1 and CDR2 sequences are SGHNT and YYREEE (reference sequence). The CDR3 consists of 15 residues. The CDR3 region has the DNA TGTGCCAGCAGCAGCGGGGGCAGTAGCTCCTACGAGCAGTACTTC. It codes for CASSSGGSSSYEQYF.

The chain combines TRBV19 with TRBJ1-5; a possible D gene is TRBD1 (6 bases). CDR3 length equals 14 residues. The germline V gene has CDR1 LNHDA and CDR2 SQIVND (reference sequence). Trimming removed 7 bases at V and 1 base at J, with 11 bases between. The CDR3 DNA reads TGTGCCAGTACCACAGGGATCAGCAATCAGCCCCAGCATTTT. It specifies CASTTGISNQPQHF.

The chain is built from TRBV4-3 and TRBJ1-6; TRBD1 agrees at 8 bases. The trim removed 0 bases at V and 0 bases at J, leaving 4 bases unmatched. Germline CDR1 is LGHNA and CDR2 is YSLEER. The CDR3 is 18 amino acids. CDR3 bases: TGCGCCAGCAGCCAAGAATGGACAGGGAGCTCCTATAATTCACCCCTCCACTTT. Translated: CASSQEWTGSSYNSPLHF.

This chain connects TRBV27 to TRBJ1-2; 7 bases match TRBD1. The CDR3 spans 16 residues. Germline CDR1 is MNHEY and CDR2 is SMNVEV (reference sequence). Trimming removed 3 bases from V and 4 bases from J; junction bases left unmatched: 11. CDR3 sequence: CASSLSEGARGYGYTF. CDR3 coding DNA: TGTGCCAGCAGTTTGTCCGAGGGGGCGAGAGGCTATGGCTACACCTTC.

This chain uses TRBV5-4 with TRBJ2-5; 15 positions agree with TRBD2. The CDR3 runs 18 residues. Trimming took 2 bases from V and 5 from J; bases not matched to a gene: 10. CDR1 and CDR2 from the germline V gene are SGHNT and YYREEE (reference sequence). CDR3 sequence reads: CASSFPTSGTSGRETQYF. CDR3 coding DNA: TGTGCCAGCAGCTTCCCAACGTCCGGGACTAGCGGGAGGGAGACCCAGTACTTC.

The chain uses TRBV4-2 and TRBJ2-5, with 9 bases fitting TRBD2. Germline V gene sequence: CDR1 LGHNA, CDR2 YNFKEQ. CDR3 length: 17 amino acids. V gave up 1 base and J gave up 0 bases; unmatched junction bases: 6. CDR3 coding DNA: TGTGCCAGCAGCCAAGTTTACGGCGGGGGGGACCAAGAGACCCAGTACTTC. Encoded protein: CASSQVYGGGDQETQYF.

The chain uses TRBV6-2 or TRBV6-3 and TRBJ1-2; tentative D call: TRBD1 (5 bases). Trimming cost V 4 bases and J 3 bases, with 21 bases left between them. Per germline, CDR1 MNHEY and CDR2 SVGEGT. The CDR3 contains 17 residues. The DNA for the CDR3 is TGTGCCAGCAGTTCCGTCATAGGGGTAGACGGTTACTATGGCTACACCTTC. Protein sequence: CASSSVIGVDGYYGYTF.

The J gene is TRBJ1-1, the V gene TRBV21-1; TRBD1, as called in the table, went unchecked against the DNA. TRBV21-1 corresponds to a pseudogene. This CDR3 is built from 16 residues. CDR3 coding DNA: TGTGCCAGCAGCACCCTAATTTTACAGGGGACCTTAGGAGCTTTCTTT. As protein: CASSTLILQGTLGAFF.

This chain joins TRBV9 and TRBJ1-4; D unresolved. The V gene lost 10 bases and the J gene lost 6 bases, with 25 bases spanning the gap. The CDR3 runs to 16 residues. Germline loops: CDR1 SGDLS, CDR2 YYNGEE. Here the CDR3 reads CACSQYSEANHEKLFF. The DNA of the CDR3 is TGTGCCTGCTCCCAGTATTCAGAGGCGAACCATGAAAAACTGTTTTTT.

The rearrangement links TRBV5-1 to TRBJ2-3; D gene uncertain. The germline V and J ends were trimmed by 0 bases and 2 bases, with 4 bases remaining between them. Germline CDR1 and CDR2: SGHRS and YFSETQ. The length of the CDR3 is 13 residues. The CDR3 DNA follows: TGCGCCAGCAGCTTGGGTATCACAGATACGCAGTATTTT. It yields the protein CASSLGITDTQYF.

This clone appeared a few times. The CDR3 DNA follows: TGTGCCAGCAGCAACAGGAGGGAGTTCTCCTACAATGAGCAGTTCTTC. Protein: CASSNRREFSYNEQFF. J is TRBJ2-1 and V is TRBV27, with D perhaps matching TRBD2 (6 bases). The CDR3 runs to 16 residues. Trimming took 6 bases from V and 0 from J, leaving 15 bases between them. Germline loops: CDR1 MNHEY, CDR2 SMNVEV (reference sequence).

The chain recombines TRBV19 with TRBJ2-3; TRBD2 aligns across 10 bases. The CDR3 loop spans 15 amino acids. With 3 bases clipped from V and 3 bases from J, the junction kept 3 bases outside the gene matches. The germline gives CDR1 LNHDA, CDR2 SQIVND (reference sequence). The CDR3, as DNA: TGTGCCAGTAGTATGCTAGCGGGGGAAACAGATACGCAGTATTTT. As protein: CASSMLAGETDTQYF.

This chain connects TRBV7-8 to TRBJ2-7; TRBD1 aligns across 8 bases. CDR1 is SGHVS and CDR2 is FQNEAQ in the germline V gene. The length of the CDR3 is 14 residues. V was clipped by 6 bases and J by 3 bases; unmatched bases: 7. This CDR3 is CASSVPGQDYEQYF. The CDR3 coding sequence is TGTGCCAGCAGTGTACCGGGACAGGACTACGAGCAGTACTTC. Full variable domain (rest looked up from reference TRBV7-8 and TRBJ2-7): GAGVSQSPRYKVAKRGQDVALRCDPISGHVSLFWYQQALGQGPEFLTYFQNEAQLDKSGLPSDRFFAERPEGSVSTLKIQRTQQEDSAVYLCASSVPGQDYEQYFGPGTRLTVT.

This clone was picked up one time. CDR3 sequence: CASSFSGGEDYGYTF. CDR3 in DNA: TGTGCCAGCAGCTTCTCTGGGGGGGAAGACTATGGCTACACCTTC. This chain connects TRBV7-2 to TRBJ1-2; tentatively, D is TRBD1 (5 bases). Trimming stripped 3 bases from V and 3 bases from J, with 14 bases between. CDR3 size: 15 residues. Germline V lookup: CDR1 SGHTA, CDR2 FQGNSA.

V usage is TRBV13 and J usage is TRBJ1-5, with D maybe TRBD1 (6 bases). This CDR3 contains 15 residues. The V and J ends lost 2 bases and 4 bases respectively, with 12 bases between them. Per the germline V gene, CDR1 is PRHDT and CDR2 is FYEKMQ (reference sequence). The CDR3 DNA follows: TGTGCCAGCAGCTTAAAGAGGGGGGGGAATCAGCCCCAGCATTTT. It is translated as CASSLKRGGNQPQHF.

The gene calls are TRBV6-5 and TRBJ2-7; TRBD1 agrees at 9 bases. Per the germline V gene, CDR1 is MNHEY and CDR2 is SVGAGI. The CDR3 is 15 amino acids. Losses at the gene ends were 5 bases for V and 5 bases for J; bases not matched to a gene: 10. The chain's CDR3 is CASSRQGVVNHEQYF. The CDR3 DNA reads as TGTGCCAGCAGTCGACAGGGGGTGGTGAACCACGAGCAGTACTTC.

The V call is TRBV6-5, the J call TRBJ1-2; 10 nucleotides match TRBD1. Germline loops: CDR1 MNHEY, CDR2 SVGAGI. Trimming cost V 7 bases and J 5 bases; bases outside gene matches: 7. The CDR3 extends over 14 amino acids. In DNA form, the CDR3 reads TGTGCCAGCAAGTTGTCGGGACAGGGGTATGGCTACACCTTC. Its translation: CASKLSGQGYGYTF.

The chain uses TRBV5-6 and TRBJ2-3, with 8 bases aligning to TRBD1. CDR3 length: 13 amino acids. The germline CDR1 and CDR2 sequences are SGHDT and YYEEEE. J gave up 3 bases and V 4 bases, and 1 base lay outside the gene matches. The CDR3: CASSRDRTDTQYF. The CDR3 region has the DNA TGTGCCAGCAGCCGGGACAGGACAGATACGCAGTATTTT. Filled out from reference TRBV5-6 and TRBJ2-3, the complete variable domain reads DAGVTQSPTHLIKTRGQQVTLRCSPKSGHDTVSWYQQALGQGPQFIFQYYEEEERQRGNFPDRFSGHQFPNYSSELNVNALLLGDSALYLCASSRDRTDTQYFGPGTRLTVL.

This clone was counted a few times. V gene TRBV30 combines with J gene TRBJ1-5; 9 bases are a match to TRBD1. V lost 1 base to trimming and J lost 3 bases; unmatched junction nucleotides: 10. The length of the CDR3 is 17 residues. The germline V gene encodes CDR1 GTSNPN and CDR2 SVGIG (reference sequence). The CDR3 loop reads CAWSATTGGIYNQPQHF. In nucleotides, the CDR3 is TGTGCCTGGAGTGCAACGACAGGGGGGATATACAATCAGCCCCAGCATTTT.

The J gene is TRBJ2-7, the V gene TRBV11-2, with TRBD2 matching 11 bases. CDR3 length equals 15 residues. Germline V gene sequence: CDR1 SGHAT, CDR2 FQNNGV. V gave up 5 bases and J gave up 0 bases; unmatched junction bases: 3. CDR3 in DNA: TGTGCCAGCAGCCGTGGGACTAGCGGCTCCTACGAGCAGTACTTC. Translating it yields CASSRGTSGSYEQYF. The full variable domain, completed using reference TRBV11-2 and TRBJ2-7, is EAGVAQSPRYKIIEKRQSVAFWCNPISGHATLYWYQQILGQGPKLLIQFQNNGVVDDSQLPKDRFSAERLKGVDSTLKIQPAKLEDSAVYLCASSRGTSGSYEQYFGPGTRLTVT.

The chain carries TRBV19 and TRBJ2-7, with D possibly TRBD2 on 6 matching bases. The CDR3 is 15 residues long. CDR1 LNHDA and CDR2 SQIVND come from the germline V gene (reference sequence). Trimming cost V 4 bases and J 0 bases, with 13 bases left between them. The CDR3 here is CASSRRRESSYEQYF. The CDR3 DNA sequence: TGTGCCAGTAGTAGAAGGCGGGAAAGCTCCTACGAGCAGTACTTC.

The chain couples TRBV6-1 to TRBJ2-7, with D tentatively TRBD1 (6 bases). The CDR3 has 15 amino acids. V gave up 1 base and J gave up 1 base, with 11 bases separating them. Germline CDR1 and CDR2: MNHNS and SASEGT. CDR3 sequence reads: CASSEGRGGSYEQYF. CDR3 coding DNA: TGTGCCAGCAGTGAAGGCAGAGGGGGATCCTACGAGCAGTACTTC.

V gene TRBV29-1 combines with J gene TRBJ2-1, with D possibly TRBD1 on 6 matching bases. CDR3 length equals 13 residues. Trimming took 4 bases from V and 3 from J, leaving 10 bases between them. Germline V gives CDR1 SQVTM, CDR2 ANQGSEA. The CDR3 coding sequence is TGCAGCGTTGTCCGGGACATCTACAATGAGCAGTTCTTC. Residues: CSVVRDIYNEQFF.

The chain recombines TRBV30 with TRBJ2-3; D remains ambiguous. The CDR3 has 13 residues. Trimming left V 1 base short and J 6 bases short, with 11 bases between. Germline assignment: CDR1 GTSNPN and CDR2 SVGIG (reference sequence). The CDR3 DNA reads TGTGCCTGGAGTGCATCTATCAGGGATACGCAGTATTTT. Its translation is CAWSASIRDTQYF.

V is TRBV6-5 and J is TRBJ2-1; 7 nucleotides line up with TRBD2. The CDR3 is 13 amino acids. Per the germline V gene, CDR1 is MNHEY and CDR2 is SVGAGI. The ends lost 11 bases at V and 4 bases at J; junction bases unmatched: 8. CDR3 sequence reads: CAGREGGYNEQFF. CDR3 bases: TGTGCCGGGAGGGAGGGCGGGTACAATGAGCAGTTCTTC.

This clone was found once. V is TRBV6-2 or TRBV6-3 and J is TRBJ1-1; D is undetermined. In germline, CDR1 is MNHEY, CDR2 SVGEGT. This CDR3 contains 16 residues. The V end was cut by 3 bases, the J end by 6 bases, with 20 bases between. Here the CDR3 reads CASSYTSEHVMAEAFF. As DNA, the CDR3 is TGTGCCAGCAGTTATACGAGTGAGCATGTTATGGCTGAAGCTTTCTTT.

This clone was recorded only once. The chain employs TRBV2 and TRBJ1-5; D ambiguous. This CDR3 contains 15 residues. Between the trimmed V and J ends, which lost 6 bases and 0 bases, there was a span of 12 bases. Germline CDR1 SNHLY, CDR2 FYNNEI. The CDR3 region has the DNA TGTGCCAGCAGAACAGAGACAAATAGCAATCAGCCCCAGCATTTT. Residues: CASRTETNSNQPQHF.

The chain combines TRBV9 with TRBJ2-5; 9 nucleotides align to TRBD1. The V and J ends lost 3 bases and 2 bases, in that order; junction bases with no gene match: 8. CDR1 and CDR2 (germline): SGDLS, YYNGEE. The CDR3 length is 16 residues. The CDR3 spells CASSALTGTGQETQYF. DNA of the CDR3: TGTGCCAGCAGCGCGTTAACCGGGACAGGGCAAGAGACCCAGTACTTC.

V usage is TRBV4-2 and J usage is TRBJ1-4, with TRBD1 matching 7 bases. The trim removed 1 base at V and 8 bases at J, leaving 16 bases unmatched. Per the germline V gene, CDR1 is LGHNA and CDR2 is YNFKEQ. This CDR3 is built from 18 residues. CDR3 sequence (DNA): TGTGCCAGCAGCCAAGGACAGGGACAGTCAAGTCGAAACGAAAAACTGTTTTTT. Encoded protein: CASSQGQGQSSRNEKLFF.

This clone was observed many times. This chain uses TRBV2 with TRBJ2-6; possible D gene TRBD1, 6 bases. The CDR3 length is 22 residues. Germline V gene lookup returns CDR1 SNHLY and CDR2 FYNNEI. V was clipped by 0 bases and J by 2 bases, with 26 bases between them. The DNA of the CDR3 is TGTGCCAGCAGTGAAGCGACAGGACCGCCGATTATAGGGAAAGCTGGGGCCAACGTCCTGACTTTC. This encodes CASSEATGPPIIGKAGANVLTF.

This clone was seen just once. The chain combines TRBV18 with TRBJ2-3; TRBD1 is a possible D gene (6 bases). The CDR3 totals 15 residues. Between the trimmed V and J ends, which lost 2 bases and 7 bases, there was a span of 16 bases. Germline V gene lookup returns CDR1 KGHSH and CDR2 LQKENI. The CDR3 loop is CASSPRQDSSNTQYF. The CDR3 bases are TGTGCCAGCTCACCAAGACAGGATTCCTCAAATACGCAGTATTTT.